A single T cell receptor beta chain is shown here with its context. The antigen is undetermined. This entry is derived from a study of cytomegalovirus exposure and HLA in healthy donors. At the level of the study: About 83 million unique TCRs from HLA-typed donors made up an early data release. Study findings and constraints: Association with HLA alleles at 0.05 false discovery rate was found for about 17,000 TCR beta sequences in a later analysis.

The PCR employed 60 Vbeta primers together with 13 Jbeta primers. Profiled with immunoSEQ multiplex PCR; TCRdb holds only in-frame clones, not every one. The table lists roughly 80,000 clones, 67% of them singletons. This CDR3 is 14 amino acids long. With 7 bases clipped from V and 4 bases from J, the junction kept 7 bases outside the gene matches. Germline loops: CDR1 MNHNS, CDR2 SASEGT. The TCR comes from a woman in her 50s in good health and CMV-seropositive. Material: PBMCs. The rearrangement joins TRBV6-1 to TRBJ2-5, with 9 bases aligning to TRBD1. The CDR3 bases are TGTGCCAGCAATTGGGGACAGGGAGGAGAGACCCAGTACTTC. Translation: CASNWGQGGETQYF.